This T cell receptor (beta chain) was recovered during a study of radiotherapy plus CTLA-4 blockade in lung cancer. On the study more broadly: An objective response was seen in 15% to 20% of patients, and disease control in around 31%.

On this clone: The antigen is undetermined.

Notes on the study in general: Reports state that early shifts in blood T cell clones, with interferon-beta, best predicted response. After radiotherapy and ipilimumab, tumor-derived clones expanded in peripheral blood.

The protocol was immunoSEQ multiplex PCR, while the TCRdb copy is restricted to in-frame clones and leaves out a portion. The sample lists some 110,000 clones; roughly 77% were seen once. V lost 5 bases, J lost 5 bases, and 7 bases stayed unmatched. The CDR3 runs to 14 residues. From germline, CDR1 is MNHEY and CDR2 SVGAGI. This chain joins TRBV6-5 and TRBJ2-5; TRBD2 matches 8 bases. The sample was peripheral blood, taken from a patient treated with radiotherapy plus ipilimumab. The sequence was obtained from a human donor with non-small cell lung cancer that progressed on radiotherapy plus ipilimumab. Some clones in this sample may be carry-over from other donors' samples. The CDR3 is CASSPGRVAETQYF. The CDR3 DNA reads TGTGCCAGCAGTCCCGGGAGGGTGGCGGAGACCCAGTACTTC.